This T cell receptor beta chain originates from a study of T cells in narcolepsy. Study context: Patients with NT1 or NT2 and healthy control donors were enrolled.

Germline V CDR1 and CDR2: LGHNA, YNFKEQ. This CDR3 is 16 amino acids long. Trimming took 3 bases from V and 6 from J; bases not matched to a gene: 6. The data were produced by immunoSEQ multiplex PCR, yet TCRdb's version contains in-frame clones alone and is incomplete. This repertoire shows more than 30,000 clones, around 79% found once; its top ten account for under 1.2%. Notes on this clone: Its target is not known.

Study findings and constraints: Reportedly, autoreactive clonotypes were serially detected in patients' blood but not controls'. HCRT-specific and TRIB2-specific autoreactive clonotypes appeared among same-patient CSF and blood CD4+ clonotypes. Autoreactive clone sequences were missing from some blood memory CD4+ repertoires.

Sequenced input: CD45RA- memory CD4+ T cells from PBMCs. The chain links TRBV4-2 to TRBJ2-2; 11 nucleotides align to TRBD2. This clonotype was obtained from a human donor with narcolepsy. The CDR3 loop reads CASSQSIAGGAGELFF. CDR3 nucleotides: TGTGCCAGCAGCCAGAGTATAGCGGGAGGGGCCGGGGAGCTGTTTTTT.